The next 8 T cell receptor beta chains were all read from a single sample in a study of vaccination and CD4 T cells after COVID-19. These receptors have no identified antigens. Treatment indicated: approximately 11-day PBMC culture with coronavirus spike peptide pools or control peptides (ViraFEST assay). Sequencing of the DNA from cultured CD4+ T cells was carried out with the Oncomine TCR Beta short-read assay. TCRdb itself ran the PCR reads through MiXCR, one entry per CDR3 protein. The repertoire holds 9,500 to 15,000 distinct CDR3 sequences, 61% seen once, with around 8.7% in the top ten. The sequenced sample was CD4+ T cells from blood, cultured in vitro. The receptor source for this set is a human donor who had recovered from COVID-19.

The V call is TRBV20-1, the J call TRBJ2-5; tentatively, D is TRBD1 (6 bases). Trimming removed 0 bases at V and 0 bases at J, with 23 bases between. The CDR3 is 19 residues long. CDR1 and CDR2 from the germline V gene are DFQATT and SNEGSKA (reference sequence). The CDR3 nucleotides are TGCAGTGCTAGAGATCCACGGGGTTTTAAGGGGGTGTACCAAGAGACCCAGTACTTC. Its protein is CSARDPRGFKGVYQETQYF.

The CDR3 DNA sequence: TGTGCCAGCAGTTACGGGGAGGGAGAGACCCAGTACTTC. Translation: CASSYGEGETQYF. The chain combines TRBV6-5 with TRBJ2-5; TRBD2 aligns across 7 bases. The length of the CDR3 is 13 residues. V was pared by 2 bases and J by 4 bases, with 1 base of the junction left unmatched. CDR1 and CDR2 (germline): MNHEY, SVGAGI.

The sample holds a few counts of this clonotype. The V call is TRBV6-1, the J call TRBJ1-1; possibly TRBD1 for D (6 bases). V shed 5 bases and J shed 0 bases, with 7 bases lying between them. This CDR3 comprises 13 residues. The germline V gene has CDR1 MNHNS and CDR2 SASEGT. The CDR3: CASSRQVNTEAFF. CDR3 nucleotides: TGTGCCAGCAGTCGACAGGTGAACACTGAAGCTTTCTTT.

This clonotype was detected a few times. The CDR3 reads CSALGHTNTEAFF. The CDR3 nucleotides are TGCAGTGCTCTCGGACACACTAACACTGAAGCTTTCTTT. This chain joins TRBV20-1 and TRBJ1-1, with D perhaps matching TRBD1 (5 bases). This CDR3 is 13 amino acids long. V shed 5 bases and J shed 2 bases, with 12 bases lying between them. Germline V gene data show CDR1 as DFQATT and CDR2 as SNEGSKA (reference sequence).

This sequence joins TRBV27 and TRBJ2-3; D gene ambiguous. The germline gives CDR1 MNHEY, CDR2 SMNVEV (reference sequence). V lost 5 bases and J lost 3, with 9 bases in between. This CDR3 comprises 13 residues. The CDR3 DNA follows: TGTGCCAGCAGTCATCGACGTACAGATACGCAGTATTTT. Amino acid sequence: CASSHRRTDTQYF.

This clonotype was observed a few times. V usage is TRBV3-1 and J usage is TRBJ1-6; D might be TRBD1 (6 bases). V lost 2 bases to trimming and J lost 7 bases, with 21 bases between them. Germline V CDR1 and CDR2: LGHDT, YNNKEL (reference sequence). The CDR3 length is 18 residues. The chain's CDR3 is CASSQRTGGAGRNSPLHF. In DNA form, the CDR3 reads TGTGCCAGCAGCCAACGGACTGGGGGGGCAGGGCGGAATTCACCCCTCCACTTT.

The CDR3, as DNA: TGTGCCAGCAGCTTTATGGAGGGACGGATTAATGAAAAACTGTTTTTT. It translates to CASSFMEGRINEKLFF. The rearrangement uses TRBV7-9 and TRBJ1-4, with D possibly being TRBD1 (5 bases). CDR1 is SEHNR and CDR2 is FQNEAQ in the germline V gene (reference sequence). The V end was cut by 3 bases, the J end by 4 bases, with 15 bases between. The CDR3 totals 16 residues. The complete variable domain, with remaining parts taken from reference TRBV7-9 and TRBJ1-4, reads DTGVSQNPRHKITKRGQNVTFRCDPISEHNRLYWYRQTLGQGPEFLTYFQNEAQLEKSRLLSDRFSAERPKGSFSTLEIQRTEQGDSAMYLCASSFMEGRINEKLFFGSGTQLSVL.

For the CDR3, the DNA is TGTGCCAGCAGCTCAGCCCTAAGCGGGACGGTCTACGAGCAGTACTTC. It codes for CASSSALSGTVYEQYF. V gene TRBV5-8 combines with J gene TRBJ2-7; 7 bases align to TRBD2. The CDR3 extends over 16 amino acids. The junction had 12 bases not matched to a gene; V was cut back by 3 bases and J by 3 bases. From germline, CDR1 is SGHTS and CDR2 YDEGEE.